This record looks at one TCR beta chain sequence and its context. Preparing the TCRbeta library involved the use of unique molecular identifiers. MiXCR, applied by TCRdb to the PCR reads, yields one record per CDR3 protein. Of around 250,000 distinct CDR3 sequences in the sample, more than 9% were seen once. This record comes from a study of T-cell reconstitution after alpha-beta-depleted transplantation in children. This CDR3 spans 15 amino acids. CDR1 WSHSY and CDR2 SAAADI come from the germline V gene. Between the trimmed V and J ends, which lost 7 bases and 1 base, there was a span of 15 bases. The rearrangement joins TRBV10-2 to TRBJ2-3; perhaps TRBD2 as D (7 bases). This specimen was PBMCs from the stem cell graft donor, taken from the stem cell graft. This sequence originates from a human donor who donated a stem cell graft to a child with SCID. The CDR3 sequence: CASKRGAWGTDTQYF. The CDR3 DNA follows: TGCGCCAGCAAACGGGGGGCCTGGGGCACAGATACGCAGTATTTT.